A selection of T cell receptor beta chains follows, all from one sample in a study of shared clonotypes between healthy human individuals. Repertoires were generated with immunoSEQ multiplex PCR, while TCRdb's copy carries only in-frame clones and drops some. The repertoire holds 2 million to 2.5 million clones, with 95% as singletons. The sequencing input was naive CD4+ T cells sorted from blood. These receptors were taken from a man aged 18-30 years in good health. Both conserved end residues are part of each CDR3. Each record gives: J gene, clone size, D gene, V gene, CDR3 DNA, CDR3 protein. D genes are given only for firm matches. Size tells how often a clone was seen (once, few, many) or the class of an expanded clone, and some rows leave it out.

J gene: TRBJ2-2
clone size: -
D gene: -
V gene: TRBV18
CDR3 DNA: TGTGCCAGCTCACCACTAATTTCCGGGATCTCAGCCGGGGAGCTGTTTTTT
CDR3 protein: CASSPLISGISAGELFF

J gene: TRBJ1-1
clone size: -
D gene: -
V gene: TRBV18
CDR3 DNA: TGTGCCAGCTCACCCTCGAGGGAGAACACTGAAGCTTTCTTT
CDR3 protein: CASSPSRENTEAFF

J gene: TRBJ1-1
clone size: -
D gene: -
V gene: TRBV6-1
CDR3 DNA: TGTGCCAGCAGTGAAGGAATTTTAGGGGCTTTCTTT
CDR3 protein: CASSEGILGAFF

J gene: TRBJ2-1
clone size: -
D gene: -
V gene: TRBV6-1
CDR3 DNA: TGTGCCAGCAGTGAAAGGAGGGATCCCTCCTACAATGAGCAGTTCTTC
CDR3 protein: CASSERRDPSYNEQFF

J gene: TRBJ1-5
clone size: -
D gene: TRBD1
V gene: TRBV5-8
CDR3 DNA: TGTGCCAGCAGCTTCGACAGGGAATACGGCAATCAGCCCCAGCATTTT
CDR3 protein: CASSFDREYGNQPQHF

J gene: TRBJ2-3
clone size: -
D gene: -
V gene: TRBV5-1
CDR3 DNA: TGCGCCAGCAGCTTGATTAGCCGGATCCCCACAGATACGCAGTATTTT
CDR3 protein: CASSLISRIPTDTQYF

J gene: TRBJ2-7
clone size: -
D gene: -
V gene: TRBV6-1
CDR3 DNA: TGTGCGCTAGGGGGGCGAACCTACGAGCAGTACTTC
CDR3 protein: CALGGRTYEQYF

J gene: TRBJ1-1
clone size: -
D gene: -
V gene: TRBV6-6
CDR3 DNA: TGTGCCAGCAGTTACGGGAGGGAAAACTGGGCTTTCTTT
CDR3 protein: CASSYGRENWAFF

J gene: TRBJ2-5
clone size: -
D gene: -
V gene: TRBV14
CDR3 DNA: TGTGCCAGCAGCCATCCTAGACAGCAAGAGACCCAGTACTTC
CDR3 protein: CASSHPRQQETQYF

J gene: TRBJ2-7
clone size: -
D gene: -
V gene: TRBV6-5
CDR3 DNA: TGTGCCAGCAGCCGCGACGGGGGCGAGCAGTACTTC
CDR3 protein: CASSRDGGEQYF

J gene: TRBJ2-2
clone size: -
D gene: -
V gene: TRBV28
CDR3 DNA: TGTGCCAGCAGTTCACCTCCGACCTTGAACACCGGGGAGCTGTTTTTT
CDR3 protein: CASSSPPTLNTGELFF

J gene: TRBJ1-4
clone size: -
D gene: -
V gene: TRBV4-3
CDR3 DNA: TGCGCCAGCAGCCAAGATCTTTTAGGGAGTAATGAAAAACTGTTTTTT
CDR3 protein: CASSQDLLGSNEKLFF

J gene: TRBJ2-6
clone size: -
D gene: -
V gene: TRBV19
CDR3 DNA: TGTGCCAGTAGTATGGGCAGTGGGAACTTCCTGACTTTC
CDR3 protein: CASSMGSGNFLTF

J gene: TRBJ2-3
clone size: few
D gene: -
V gene: TRBV2
CDR3 DNA: TGTGCCAGCAGTTACGCACAAAATACGCAGTATTTT
CDR3 protein: CASSYAQNTQYF

J gene: TRBJ2-1
clone size: -
D gene: TRBD1
V gene: TRBV6-5
CDR3 DNA: TGTGCCAGCAGTCAGCCCAAGGGACAGGGAGGTGAGCAGTTCTTC
CDR3 protein: CASSQPKGQGGEQFF